These 29 T cell receptor beta chains came from one sample sequenced in a study of siplizumab effects on memory and regulatory T cells. Produced via immunoSEQ multiplex PCR; TCRdb's table is partial and in-frame only. The sample lists 70,000 to 90,000 clones, 90% to 95% occurring once. Input material: CD8+ T cells sorted from blood. The receptors were gathered from a human donor in good health.

This rearrangement joins TRBV10-1 to TRBJ2-1; D remains ambiguous. Germline V CDR1 and CDR2: WNHNN, SYGVQD (reference sequence). V lost 0 bases to trimming and J lost 0 bases, with 9 bases between them. The CDR3 has 16 amino acids. CDR3: CASSESVSSSYNEQFF. CDR3 DNA sequence: TGCGCCAGCAGTGAGTCGGTCTCGAGCTCCTACAATGAGCAGTTCTTC.

The chain recombines TRBV19 with TRBJ1-3; perhaps TRBD1 as D (5 bases). CDR3 length equals 12 residues. In germline, CDR1 is LNHDA, CDR2 SQIVND (reference sequence). Trimming stripped 5 bases from V and 6 bases from J, with 8 bases between. The CDR3 DNA sequence: TGTGCCAGTAGTTCCGGGGCAAACACCATATATTTT. It codes for CASSSGANTIYF.

The chain uses TRBV23-1 and TRBJ2-2; D is perhaps TRBD1 (6 bases). TRBV23-1 belongs to the ORF category, with a function that is uncertain. V was cut by 6 bases and J by 16 bases, with 21 bases left in between. CDR3 size: 13 residues. For the CDR3, the DNA is TGCGCCAGCAGCCGATGGACAGCTCGAATCGAGTTTTTT. This sequence encodes CASSRWTARIEFF.

The V and J genes are TRBV5-6 and TRBJ2-5, with TRBD2 matching 10 bases. Trimming took 5 bases from V and 4 from J; bases not matched to a gene: 8. This CDR3 contains 15 residues. Germline V gene sequence: CDR1 SGHDT, CDR2 YYEEEE. As DNA, the CDR3 is TGTGCCAGCAGGATAAGCGGGGGGGCCGCAGAGACCCAGTACTTC. This codes for CASRISGGAAETQYF.

The chain couples TRBV19 to TRBJ2-7; no firm D call. The length of the CDR3 is 9 residues. Germline values: CDR1 LNHDA, CDR2 SQIVND (reference sequence). The V gene lost 8 bases and the J gene lost 6 bases, with 5 bases spanning the gap. In DNA form, the CDR3 reads TGTGCCAGTGGGCCCGAGCAGTACTTC. This gives the protein CASGPEQYF. The full variable domain, in which reference TRBV19 and TRBJ2-7 provide the parts outside the CDR3, is DGGITQSPKYLFRKEGQNVTLSCEQNLNHDAMYWYRQDPGQGLRLIYYSQIVNDFQKGDIAEGYSVSREKKESFPLTVTSAQKNPTAFYLCASGPEQYFGPGTRLTVT.

The chain uses TRBV7-9 and TRBJ2-3; 9 nucleotides agree with TRBD1. Germline V gene sequence: CDR1 SEHNR, CDR2 FQNEAQ (reference sequence). The CDR3 loop spans 14 amino acids. Trimming removed 4 bases from V and 6 bases from J; junction bases left unmatched: 5. The CDR3 DNA follows: TGTGCCAGCAGCTCTACCGACAGGGGGGATACGCAGTATTTT. This sequence encodes CASSSTDRGDTQYF.

The rearrangement joins TRBV5-1 to TRBJ2-7, with D possibly being TRBD1 (5 bases). Trimming removed 2 bases from V and 5 bases from J, with 11 bases in between. The CDR3 consists of 13 residues. Per germline, CDR1 SGHRS and CDR2 YFSETQ. DNA of the CDR3: TGCGCCAGCAGCTTTTTCGGCAGGGACGAGCAGTACTTC. Protein: CASSFFGRDEQYF.

This clone has just a few counts. J is TRBJ2-2 and V is TRBV7-3; unclear D gene. V lost 5 bases and J lost 7, with 5 bases in between. There are 11 residues in the CDR3. Germline values: CDR1 SGHTA, CDR2 FQGTGA. The CDR3: CASSIVGELFF. CDR3 DNA: TGTGCCAGCAGCATAGTCGGGGAGCTGTTTTTT.

This chain uses TRBV4-1 with TRBJ2-7; D unresolved. Between the trimmed V and J ends, which lost 0 bases and 3 bases, there was a span of 15 bases. The CDR3 is 16 residues long. Looked up from germline, CDR1 is MGHRA and CDR2 is YSYEKL. CDR3 sequence reads: CASSQENPVLLYEQYF. CDR3 nucleotide sequence: TGCGCCAGCAGCCAAGAGAATCCCGTCCTTCTCTACGAGCAGTACTTC.

The chain joins TRBV10-3 to TRBJ2-5, with 7 bases identical to TRBD1. The better agreement between TRBJ2-7 and the DNA end casts doubt on the J call. This CDR3 comprises 17 residues. Germline loops: CDR1 ENHRY, CDR2 SYGVKD. The CDR3 DNA follows: TGTGCCATCAGTGATCCCCAAACCTCGACAGGGTACTACGAGCAGTACTTC. Its translation: CAISDPQTSTGYYEQYF.

V usage is TRBV11-2 and J usage is TRBJ2-3; D is possibly TRBD1 (5 bases). CDR1 and CDR2 (germline): SGHAT, FQNNGV. V was pared by 8 bases and J by 0 bases, with 15 bases between. There are 15 residues in the CDR3. This CDR3 is CASSGWGRSTDTQYF. CDR3 coding DNA: TGTGCCAGCTCAGGGTGGGGAAGGAGCACAGATACGCAGTATTTT.

The chain combines TRBV30 with TRBJ1-2; D ambiguous. This CDR3 comprises 13 residues. The germline gives CDR1 GTSNPN, CDR2 SVGIG (reference sequence). V gave up 0 bases and J gave up 4 bases, with 9 bases separating them. The CDR3 protein is CAWSVGSTYGYTF. The CDR3 region has the DNA TGTGCCTGGAGTGTAGGCTCAACCTATGGCTACACCTTC.

This clone has only a few counts. The chain carries TRBV6-6 and TRBJ1-5; TRBD1 agrees at 8 bases. Germline V gene sequence: CDR1 MNHNY, CDR2 SVGAGI (reference sequence). CDR3 size: 15 residues. V was clipped by 7 bases and J by 9 bases; unmatched bases: 14. The CDR3 region is CASTLEAGGVGPQHF. The CDR3 bases are TGTGCCAGCACCTTAGAAGCAGGGGGCGTAGGGCCCCAGCATTTT.

V is TRBV19 and J is TRBJ1-5; 9 nucleotides agree with TRBD1. The V gene end was trimmed by 6 bases and the J gene end by 0 bases; junction bases not matched to a gene: 6. The CDR3 length is 16 residues. CDR1 and CDR2 (germline): LNHDA, SQIVND (reference sequence). Here the CDR3 reads CASSGQGKYSNQPQHF. CDR3 in DNA: TGTGCCAGTAGCGGACAGGGGAAGTATAGCAATCAGCCCCAGCATTTT.

V gene TRBV5-1 combines with J gene TRBJ2-7, with D possibly TRBD2 on 6 matching bases. The germline gives CDR1 SGHRS, CDR2 YFSETQ. V was clipped by 4 bases and J by 6 bases, with 14 bases between them. The CDR3 extends over 13 amino acids. This chain's CDR3 is CASSPEGEAEQYF. The CDR3 nucleotides are TGCGCCAGCAGCCCGGAAGGGGAGGCCGAGCAGTACTTC.

The chain joins TRBV7-9 to TRBJ2-2, with 7 bases matching TRBD2. Trimming removed 1 base from V and 1 base from J; junction bases left unmatched: 0. The CDR3 consists of 15 residues. Germline CDR1 SEHNR, CDR2 FQNEAQ (reference sequence). The CDR3 loop reads CASSLVAGNTGELFF. The CDR3 DNA sequence: TGTGCCAGCAGCTTAGTAGCGGGGAACACCGGGGAGCTGTTTTTT.

This chain links TRBV7-9 with TRBJ1-2; D gene unclear. The V end lost 0 bases, the J end lost 2 bases, and 10 bases lay between the germline ends. Germline V CDR1 and CDR2: SEHNR, FQNEAQ (reference sequence). This CDR3 region has 15 residues. The DNA for the CDR3 is TGTGCCAGCAGCTTAGCCACCGACAAGAACTATGGCTACACCTTC. The encoded protein is CASSLATDKNYGYTF.

The V call is TRBV9, the J call TRBJ2-5, with 7 bases aligning to TRBD2. From germline, CDR1 is SGDLS and CDR2 YYNGEE. The CDR3 consists of 14 residues. J was trimmed by 2 bases and V by 7 bases; bases with no gene match: 8. The CDR3 coding sequence is TGTGCCAGCTCAATGCCGGGACTACAAGAGACCCAGTACTTC. Its protein product is CASSMPGLQETQYF.

This chain connects TRBV5-1 to TRBJ2-1, with a tentative D call TRBD1 (6 bases). CDR3 size: 15 residues. Germline lookup yields CDR1 SGHRS and CDR2 YFSETQ. The ends were cut back, 0 bases at V and 4 bases at J, with 11 bases in the middle. The CDR3 loop is CASSLDGGSYNEQFF. CDR3 coding DNA: TGCGCCAGCAGCTTGGATGGGGGCTCATACAATGAGCAGTTCTTC.

The CDR3 coding sequence is TGTGCCAGCACCTGGGGGTTAGCTAACTATGGCTACACCTTC. The encoded protein is CASTWGLANYGYTF. This chain links TRBV28 with TRBJ1-2; a weak D match, TRBD1 (5 bases). Trimming cost V 7 bases and J 0 bases, with 12 bases left between them. The germline V gene has CDR1 MDHEN and CDR2 SYDVKM. This CDR3 spans 14 amino acids.

The CDR3 here is CASSYSGDLDTQYF. The DNA of the CDR3 is TGTGCCAGCAGTTACTCAGGGGACCTAGATACGCAGTATTTT. The V gene is TRBV6-5, the J gene TRBJ2-3, with D possibly called TRBD1 or TRBD2 (5 bases each). CDR3 size: 14 residues. CDR1 is MNHEY, CDR2 SVGAGI, per germline. Trimming removed 0 bases at V and 5 bases at J, with 9 bases between.

This chain connects TRBV6-5 to TRBJ2-7; 7 nucleotides match TRBD1. Looked up from germline, CDR1 is MNHEY and CDR2 is SVGAGI. Trimming at V came to 2 bases and at J to 3 bases, leaving 4 bases not matched to a gene. This CDR3 spans 14 amino acids. The CDR3 region is CASSYPDRDYEQYF. CDR3 DNA: TGTGCCAGCAGTTACCCCGACAGGGACTACGAGCAGTACTTC.

In nucleotides, the CDR3 is TGTGCCAGCAGCTCACTCGCAGCGTACAATGAGCAGTTCTTC. Protein: CASSSLAAYNEQFF. The chain joins TRBV7-2 to TRBJ2-1; D is unclear. V lost 4 bases to trimming and J lost 4 bases, with 11 bases between them. This CDR3 is built from 14 residues. Germline V gives CDR1 SGHTA, CDR2 FQGNSA.

The chain links TRBV30 to TRBJ2-7, with D uncertain. The CDR3 sequence is 13 residues long. Germline V gene lookup returns CDR1 GTSNPN and CDR2 SVGIG (reference sequence). The ends were cut back, 1 base at V and 1 base at J, with 8 bases in the middle. CDR3 in amino acids: CAWSEQPSYEQYF. The CDR3 DNA is TGTGCCTGGAGTGAACAGCCGTCCTACGAGCAGTACTTC.

As to this clone: The sample contains more than one DNA sequence encoding this CDR3. The genes are TRBV11-2 and TRBJ2-3; 13 bases agree with TRBD2. The germline gives CDR1 SGHAT, CDR2 FQNNGV. Trimming took 4 bases from V and 0 from J; bases not matched to a gene: 7. The CDR3 sequence is 18 residues long. CDR3 nucleotides: TGTGCCAGCAGCTCTGGACTAGCGGGGGCCCTAAGCACAGATACGCAGTATTTT. Translation: CASSSGLAGALSTDTQYF. Supplemented by reference TRBV11-2 and TRBJ2-3, the full variable domain reads EAGVAQSPRYKIIEKRQSVAFWCNPISGHATLYWYQQILGQGPKLLIQFQNNGVVDDSQLPKDRFSAERLKGVDSTLKIQPAKLEDSAVYLCASSSGLAGALSTDTQYFGPGTRLTVL.

V usage is TRBV5-6 and J usage is TRBJ1-2; D is perhaps TRBD1 (5 bases). V was trimmed by 4 bases and J by 0 bases, leaving 13 bases between them. Germline CDR1 and CDR2: SGHDT and YYEEEE. The CDR3 has 15 residues. The CDR3 coding sequence is TGTGCCAGCAGCCCGCATGGGGGATCTAACTATGGCTACACCTTC. Translating gives CASSPHGGSNYGYTF.

The chain links TRBV4-2 to TRBJ2-3, with 9 bases fitting TRBD1. In germline, CDR1 is LGHNA, CDR2 YNFKEQ. The CDR3 extends over 17 amino acids. Germline trimming cut 2 bases from V and 2 bases from J; bases unmatched to any gene: 8. The CDR3 is CASSQWDRVEPTDTQYF. The DNA of the CDR3 is TGTGCCAGCAGCCAATGGGACAGGGTGGAACCCACAGATACGCAGTATTTT.

This chain connects TRBV9 to TRBJ2-3, with 8 positions matching TRBD1. Germline-derived CDR1 and CDR2 are SGDLS and YYNGEE. V shed 2 bases and J 5 bases; nucleotides not matched to a gene: 4. The CDR3 sequence is 14 residues long. The CDR3 DNA follows: TGTGCCAGCAGCGTTCAGGGGGCGGGAGATACGCAGTATTTT. This sequence encodes CASSVQGAGDTQYF.

The CDR3 bases are TGTGCCAGCAGCGCGCCCTCCCAGCACAGGGGGAGGGGCTACACCTTC. Translated, it gives CASSAPSQHRGRGYTF. The V call is TRBV9, the J call TRBJ1-2, with 8 bases identical to TRBD1. Germline assignment: CDR1 SGDLS and CDR2 YYNGEE. V lost 3 bases to trimming and J lost 8 bases; unmatched junction nucleotides: 15. The CDR3 consists of 16 residues.